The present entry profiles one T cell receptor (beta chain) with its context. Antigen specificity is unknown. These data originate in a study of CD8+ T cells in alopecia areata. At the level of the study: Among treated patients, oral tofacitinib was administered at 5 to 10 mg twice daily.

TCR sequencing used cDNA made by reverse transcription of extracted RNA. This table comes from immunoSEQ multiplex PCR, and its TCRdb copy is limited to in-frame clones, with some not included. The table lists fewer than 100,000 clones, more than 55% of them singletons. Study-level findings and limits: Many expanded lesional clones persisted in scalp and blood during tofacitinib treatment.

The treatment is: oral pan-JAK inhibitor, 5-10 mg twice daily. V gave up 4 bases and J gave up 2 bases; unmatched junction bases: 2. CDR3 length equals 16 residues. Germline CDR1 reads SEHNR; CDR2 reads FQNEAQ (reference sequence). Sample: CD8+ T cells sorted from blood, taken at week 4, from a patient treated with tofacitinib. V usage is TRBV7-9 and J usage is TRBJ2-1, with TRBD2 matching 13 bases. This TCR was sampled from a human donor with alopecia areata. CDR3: CASSSGLAGTYNEQFF. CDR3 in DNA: TGTGCCAGCAGCTCGGGACTAGCGGGGACCTACAATGAGCAGTTCTTC.